These T cell receptor beta chains were read from a single sample in a study of spatial heterogeneity in lung cancer. TCRdb re-called the 5' RACE reads through MiXCR, storing one row per CDR3 protein. The sample yields a few thousand distinct CDR3 sequences, about 8.8% seen once. The starting material was normal lung tissue next to the tumor, obtained at surgery. The receptors stem from a female donor with early-stage non-small cell lung cancer. CDR3s include the opening cysteine and the closing phenylalanine or tryptophan. Fields, in order: D gene, V gene, clone size, J gene, CDR3 protein, CDR3 DNA. D genes are given only for firm matches. The size field is filled for only some rows; it gives once, few, many or a size class.

TRBD1	TRBV6-2/TRBV6-3	NA	TRBJ2-1	CASSLDRVTNEQFF	TGTGCCAGCAGTCTCGACAGGGTCACAAATGAGCAGTTCTTC
NA	TRBV9	many	TRBJ2-5	CASSVWGNQETQYF	TGTGCCAGCAGCGTTTGGGGCAACCAAGAGACCCAGTACTTC
NA	TRBV6-2/TRBV6-3	NA	TRBJ1-1	CASSYSERDNTEAFF	TGTGCCAGCAGTTACTCTGAAAGGGATAACACTGAAGCTTTCTTT
NA	TRBV27	many	TRBJ1-1	CASSLGRATEAFF	TGTGCCAGCAGTTTAGGCCGGGCCACTGAAGCTTTCTTT
TRBD1	TRBV14	medium-sized	TRBJ1-2	CASSQDWTGRVGYTF	TGTGCCAGCAGCCAAGACTGGACAGGGAGGGTTGGCTACACCTTC
TRBD2	TRBV6-2/TRBV6-3	few	TRBJ2-4	CASSYSAGVNIQYF	TGTGCCAGCAGTTACTCGGCGGGAGTAAACATTCAGTACTTC
NA	TRBV6-2/TRBV6-3	medium-sized	TRBJ1-5	CASSHIRDNQPQHF	TGTGCCAGCAGTCACATCAGGGATAATCAGCCCCAGCATTTT
NA	TRBV10-3	few	TRBJ2-3	CAISEPLSDTQYF	TGTGCCATCAGTGAGCCCCTGTCAGATACGCAGTATTTT
NA	TRBV29-1	medium-sized	TRBJ2-6	CSVEDSLSGANVLTF	TGCAGCGTTGAGGACAGCCTCTCTGGGGCCAACGTCCTGACTTTC
NA	TRBV7-9	NA	TRBJ2-2	CASSTTVGELFF	TGTGCCAGCAGCACCACGGTCGGGGAGCTGTTTTTT
TRBD2	TRBV20-1	medium-sized	TRBJ2-1	CSVSGGALNEQFF	TGCAGTGTCAGCGGGGGGGCCTTGAATGAGCAGTTCTTC
NA	TRBV7-6	large	TRBJ1-1	CASSLAGRDAEAFF	TGTGCCAGCAGCTTAGCGGGCCGGGACGCTGAAGCTTTCTTT
NA	TRBV7-3	many	TRBJ2-7	CASSPSGNEQYF	TGTGCCAGCAGCCCCTCTGGTAACGAGCAGTACTTC
NA	TRBV19	medium-sized	TRBJ1-5	CASRIVGGNQPQHF	TGTGCCAGTAGAATAGTTGGGGGAAATCAGCCCCAGCATTTT
NA	TRBV23-1	medium-sized	TRBJ1-1	CASSQCTQGLRNTEAFF	TGCGCCAGCAGTCAATGTACGCAGGGCCTCCGGAACACTGAAGCTTTCTTT
NA	TRBV6-4	many	TRBJ2-3	CASSVKGVGADTQYF	TGTGCCAGCAGCGTCAAGGGTGTGGGCGCAGATACGCAGTATTTT
NA	TRBV19	medium-sized	TRBJ1-2	CASSSLGRDHNYGYTF	TGTGCCAGTAGTTCCCTGGGCAGGGACCATAACTATGGCTACACCTTC
TRBD1	TRBV5-6	medium-sized	TRBJ1-1	CASSLDRGLNTEAFF	TGTGCCAGCAGCCTTGACAGGGGACTGAACACTGAAGCTTTCTTT
NA	TRBV18	medium-sized	TRBJ2-5	CASSPVPRWLRETQYF	TGTGCCAGCTCACCAGTCCCCCGCTGGCTCAGGGAGACCCAGTACTTC
NA	TRBV10-3	medium-sized	TRBJ2-3	CAIRYEGDTQYF	TGTGCCATCAGATACGAGGGAGACACGCAGTATTTT
NA	TRBV20-1	NA	TRBJ2-1	CSAVVDTSYNEQFF	TGCAGTGCCGTAGTGGATACCTCATACAATGAGCAGTTCTTC
NA	TRBV20-1	many	TRBJ1-2	CSATGNMGRAFYGYTF	TGCAGTGCTACAGGGAACATGGGTCGGGCCTTCTATGGCTACACCTTC
NA	TRBV30	few	TRBJ2-2	CAWSVGGSGELFF	TGTGCCTGGAGTGTAGGTGGGAGCGGGGAGCTGTTTTTT
NA	TRBV4-2	many	TRBJ2-2	CASSHYSGGENTGELFF	TGTGCCAGCAGCCATTATTCCGGGGGAGAGAACACCGGGGAGCTGTTTTTT
NA	TRBV12-3/TRBV12-4	large	TRBJ1-6	CASSYRAPGAPLHF	TGTGCCAGCAGTTACCGGGCCCCGGGGGCACCCCTCCACTTT
NA	TRBV20-1	NA	TRBJ1-1	CSQDSRNTEAFF	TGCAGTCAGGACAGTCGCAACACTGAAGCTTTCTTT
TRBD2	TRBV14	medium-sized	TRBJ2-7	CASSQDWSGRTEQYF	TGTGCCAGCAGCCAAGATTGGAGCGGGAGGACCGAGCAGTACTTC
NA	TRBV3-2	large	TRBJ2-7	CASTRPRRGADLHPYEQYF	TGTGCCAGCACCCGTCCGCGCCGGGGGGCAGACCTTCATCCCTACGAGCAGTACTTC
TRBD2	TRBV7-2	medium-sized	TRBJ2-1	CASSLARLAGRNEQFF	TGTGCCAGCAGCTTAGCTAGACTAGCGGGGAGGAATGAGCAGTTCTTC
TRBD1	TRBV4-3	many	TRBJ1-1	CASSPSWQGATEAFF	TGCGCCAGCAGCCCCTCTTGGCAGGGGGCCACTGAAGCTTTCTTT
TRBD2	TRBV7-2	medium-sized	TRBJ2-7	CASSPGLAGVWYEQYF	TGTGCCAGCAGCCCTGGACTAGCGGGAGTATGGTACGAGCAGTACTTC
NA	TRBV6-2/TRBV6-3	medium-sized	TRBJ2-7	CASRESTGREQYF	TGTGCCAGCAGAGAATCGACGGGGCGCGAGCAGTACTTC
NA	TRBV4-1	medium-sized	TRBJ1-3	CASSQEGSSGNTIYF	TGCGCCAGCAGCCAAGAGGGAAGCTCTGGAAACACCATATATTTT
NA	TRBV3-1	medium-sized	TRBJ1-2	CASRGVSVAGYTF	TGTGCCAGCAGGGGGGTGTCGGTGGCTGGCTACACCTTC
NA	TRBV12-3/TRBV12-4	NA	TRBJ1-3	CASTHRRSNTIYF	TGTGCCAGCACCCACCGTCGATCCAACACCATATATTTT
NA	TRBV20-1	few	TRBJ1-1	CSARSGNTEAFF	TGCAGTGCTAGATCCGGGAACACTGAAGCTTTCTTT
NA	TRBV20-1	medium-sized	TRBJ2-3	CSARVDTQYF	TGCAGTGCTAGAGTTGATACGCAGTATTTT
NA	TRBV5-1	medium-sized	TRBJ1-6	CASSLDQGRSLHF	TGCGCCAGCAGCTTGGATCAGGGGAGGTCCCTCCACTTT